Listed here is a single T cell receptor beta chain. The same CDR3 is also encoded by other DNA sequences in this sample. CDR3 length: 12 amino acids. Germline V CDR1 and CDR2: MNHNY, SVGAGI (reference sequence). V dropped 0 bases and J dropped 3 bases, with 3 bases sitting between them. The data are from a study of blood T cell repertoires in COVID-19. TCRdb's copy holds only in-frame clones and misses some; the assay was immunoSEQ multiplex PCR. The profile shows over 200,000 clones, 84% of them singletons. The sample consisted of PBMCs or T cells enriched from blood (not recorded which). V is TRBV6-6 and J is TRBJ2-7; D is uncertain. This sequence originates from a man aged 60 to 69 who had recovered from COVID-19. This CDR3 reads CASSYSYYEQYF. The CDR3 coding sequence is TGTGCCAGCAGTTACTCATACTACGAGCAGTACTTC.